This T cell receptor beta chain was obtained from a study of identical twins. Study-wide points: Where out-of-frame alpha sequences were twin-shared, they showed excess low generation probability.

Germline lookup yields CDR1 SGHTA and CDR2 FQGNSA. The CDR3 runs to 13 residues. V lost 4 bases and J 5 bases, leaving 9 bases between the germline ends. A universal primer site was created by template switching, with the cDNA bearing unique molecular identifiers. TCRdb redid the calling of the 5' RACE reads with MiXCR, one entry per CDR3 protein. The sample has some 590,000 distinct CDR3 sequences, roughly 9.5% seen once. This clonotype was picked up a small number of times. What it binds is not known. Everyone who gave samples was a healthy Caucasian. These data were also filed under a second study, of yellow fever vaccine responses in identical twins.

This receptor was taken from a young woman in good health. Material: PBMCs. This chain links TRBV7-2 with TRBJ2-1; possibly TRBD2 for D (6 bases). This chain's CDR3 is CASSWDFNNEQFF. Written as DNA, the CDR3 is TGTGCCAGCAGCTGGGACTTCAACAATGAGCAGTTCTTC.